The sequence of this TCR beta chain was determined in a study of cytomegalovirus exposure and HLA in healthy donors. Overall study findings and caveats: There were a few CMV-associated chains whose specificity for CMV antigens was confirmed in vitro. Sequencing probably produced one cluster of sequence variants that were highly shared. A later analysis found common viral pathogens apparently linked to several of the most significant clusters. A later analysis linked a missense DCLRE1C variant to TCR beta V- and J-gene trimming.

The PCR contained 60 Vbeta and 13 Jbeta primers. Repertoires were generated with immunoSEQ multiplex PCR, while TCRdb's copy carries only in-frame clones and drops some. The sample has around 110,000 clones, over 60% seen once. Note on this clone: What it binds is not known.

Sequenced: PBMCs. The receptor was isolated from a man under 40 in good health and CMV-seropositive.

The CDR3 region is CASQNGRRSYNEQFF. CDR3 bases: TGTGCCAGCCAGAACGGGAGGCGTTCCTACAATGAGCAGTTCTTC. The chain employs TRBV27 and TRBJ2-1, with 7 bases that match TRBD2. CDR1 is MNHEY and CDR2 is SMNVEV in the germline V gene (reference sequence). The CDR3 length is 15 residues. Germline trimming cut 8 bases from V and 1 base from J; bases unmatched to any gene: 8.